What follows describes a single T cell receptor (beta chain). Its antigen is currently not known. Base qualities are missing; no much larger clone stands one base away. The data were obtained in a study of T cell responses to AZD1222 COVID-19 vaccine (dated by TCRdb to the early 2020s). At the level of the whole study: AZD1222 recipients given second doses at about 4 weeks or at about 12 weeks were pooled, since spike-specific TCR depth and breadth were not found to differ between the two schedules. A total of over 230 trial participants underwent TCR sequencing, of whom approximately 210 received two doses of AZD1222 and roughly 25 received two doses of the MenACWY control vaccine. Trial participants were enrolled into age subgroups of 18-55, 56-69 and 70-plus years, which contained about 150, 27 and 61 TCR-sequenced participants, respectively.

Sample time point, as interpreted from the label and publication: baseline before first vaccination. Vaccinee samples were obtained from the UK trials COV001 and COV002, which included a single-blind randomized controlled phase 2/3 trial of AZD1222 (ChAdOx1 nCoV-19) in healthy adults. Trial participant PBMC samples were collected at day 0 and day 28 after the second dose for TCRbeta chain sequencing. On the study overall, not on this receptor specifically: Conclusions about previously exposed vaccinees were limited because only 6 or 7 AZD1222 recipients were SARS-CoV-2 seropositive at baseline. Participants were mostly white British, with more females than males. The authors suggested clonal diversity may have been underestimated. The whole spike protein was spanned by vaccine-associated CD4 TCRs, and dominant responses were seen in regions 160-218 and 743-854. Because no day 14 peak-response samples were available, repertoires were characterized only after the peak T cell response. The 56-69-year group was small, and its depth increase did not reach significance, likely because of low power. Reportedly, close to half of the unique spike-specific TCRs recognized epitopes lying outside the regions that are mutated in the B.1.351 and B.1.1.7 variants. Spike-specific TCR breadth and depth rose significantly after two AZD1222 doses compared with day 0 and with MenACWY recipients.

The CDR3 regions of human TCRbeta chains were subjected to immunosequencing. Under the source paper's analysis protocol: Repertoire TCRs were checked for matches against a reference library of SARS-CoV-2-specific TCRs that had been generated using the MIRA antigen-specificity platform. Breadth was defined as the fraction of unique TCRs that were SARS-CoV-2-associated. Depth was defined as the fraction of total T cells that were SARS-CoV-2-associated. Using the MIRA data, each spike-specific TCR was assigned both to the spike region to which the TCR was reactive and to a CD4 or CD8 class. Log10-transformed breadth and depth values were compared by one-way ANOVA with Sidak's multiple comparisons tests. As stored in TCRdb, this immuneACCESS dataset retains in-frame rearrangements with V and J assigned. A fraction of the clones does not appear; measured against another copy, unresolved V genes explain less than half of the discrepancy, and the remainder lacks a known reason. V and J calls and clone size are given by that table; D and trimming were obtained from the DNA. This sample has roughly 100,000 clones in its table, and 85% to 90% of those were observed once. Roughly 4% of the sample goes to the ten largest clones.

The source material was peripheral blood, sampled on day 0 of AZD1222 vaccination. The TCR originated in an adult in good health.

The nucleotide sequence is given as TGTGCCAGCAGTCTCCGACCGAACACTGAAGCTTTCTTT. Its protein product is CASSLRPNTEAFF. This chain joins TRBV27 to TRBJ1-1; the D gene cannot be resolved reliably. V gives up 5 bases and J gives up 1 base, and the segment between their germline ends measures 8 bases. The CDR3 goes from the cysteine to the phenylalanine over 13 residues. The retained sequence is limited to the CDR3, 39 bases, with the frame set at the first base. From a lookup of the germline V gene (reference sequence), CDR1 and CDR2 are MNHEY and SMNVEV.